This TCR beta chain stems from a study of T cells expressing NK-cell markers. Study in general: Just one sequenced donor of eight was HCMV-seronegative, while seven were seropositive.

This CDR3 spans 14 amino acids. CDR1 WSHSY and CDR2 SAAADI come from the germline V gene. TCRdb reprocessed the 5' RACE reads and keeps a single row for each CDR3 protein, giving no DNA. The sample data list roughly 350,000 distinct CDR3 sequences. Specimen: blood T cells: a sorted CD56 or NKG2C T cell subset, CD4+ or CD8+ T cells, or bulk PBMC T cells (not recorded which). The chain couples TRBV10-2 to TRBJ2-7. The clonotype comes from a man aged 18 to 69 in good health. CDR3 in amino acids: CASSMPGGSDEQYF.